The present T cell receptor beta chain was sequenced within a study of T cell responses to AZD1222 COVID-19 vaccine. The assay was immunoSEQ multiplex PCR, and TCRdb's table has in-frame clones only and misses some. The sample holds roughly 150,000 clones; about nine tenths are singletons and the top ten take more than 6.5%. Trimming stripped 5 bases from V and 4 bases from J, with 9 bases between. The CDR3 totals 13 residues. CDR1 MNHEY and CDR2 SMNVEV come from the germline V gene (reference sequence). Notes on this clone: The antigen is not known.

Whole-study findings and limits: No repertoire was sampled before or during the peak T cell response, only after it. Across the whole spike, CD4 TCRs peaked at regions 160-218 and 743-854. It should be noted that donors were predominantly white British and more often female, and clonal diversity was possibly underestimated.

The clonotype originates from an adult who had recovered from COVID-19. V and J are TRBV27 and TRBJ1-5; D not certain. The material was peripheral blood, obtained after recovery from COVID-19. The CDR3 loop is CASSLRRNQPQHF. The CDR3 bases are TGTGCCAGCAGTCTCCGAAGGAATCAGCCCCAGCATTTT.